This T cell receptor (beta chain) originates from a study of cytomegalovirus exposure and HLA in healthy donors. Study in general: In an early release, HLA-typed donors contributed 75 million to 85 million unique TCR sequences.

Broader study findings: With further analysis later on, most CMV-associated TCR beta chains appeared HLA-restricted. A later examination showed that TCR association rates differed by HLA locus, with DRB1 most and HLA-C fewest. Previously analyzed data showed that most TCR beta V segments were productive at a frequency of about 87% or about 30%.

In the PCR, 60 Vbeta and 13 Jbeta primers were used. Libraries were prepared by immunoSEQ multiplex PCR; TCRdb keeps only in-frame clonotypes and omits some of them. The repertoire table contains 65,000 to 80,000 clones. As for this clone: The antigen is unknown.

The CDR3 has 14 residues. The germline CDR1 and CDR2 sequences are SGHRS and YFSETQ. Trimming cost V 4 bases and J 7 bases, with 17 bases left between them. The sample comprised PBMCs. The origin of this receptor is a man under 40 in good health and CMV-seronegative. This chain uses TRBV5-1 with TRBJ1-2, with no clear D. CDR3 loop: CASSVRTAGGGYTF. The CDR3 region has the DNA TGCGCCAGCAGCGTACGGACCGCTGGAGGTGGCTACACCTTC. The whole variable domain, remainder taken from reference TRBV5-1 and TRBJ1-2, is KAGVTQTPRYLIKTRGQQVTLSCSPISGHRSVSWYQQTPGQGLQFLFEYFSETQRNKGNFPGRFSGRQFSNSRSEMNVSTLELGDSALYLCASSVRTAGGGYTFGSGTRLTVV.